This record covers a single TCR beta chain. The CDR3 consists of 13 residues. Germline V gene sequence: CDR1 KGHSH, CDR2 LQKENI. V gave up 2 bases and J gave up 4 bases, with 8 bases separating them. This specimen comes from a study of OX40 agonist ivuxolimab in advanced cancers. Study at large: Earlier treatment with anti-PD-1, anti-PD-L1 or anti-CTLA-4 was permitted, and less than 50% had received some.

Only in-frame clones appear in the TCRdb table, and some are missing; sequencing was by immunoSEQ multiplex PCR. There are 95,000 to 150,000 clones in the sample; around 93% occur only once, and about 0.14% lies in the top ten. This receptor was obtained from an adult with an advanced solid tumor such as melanoma, head and neck, liver or kidney cancer. The V and J genes are TRBV18 and TRBJ1-2; a weak D match, TRBD1 (5 bases). The sample was CD4+ or CD8+ T cells sorted from blood, taken in a trial of the OX40 agonist ivuxolimab. The CDR3 region is CASSPFRGYGYTF. In nucleotides, the CDR3 is TGTGCCAGCTCACCATTTAGGGGCTATGGCTACACCTTC.